Given below is one T cell receptor (beta chain) in context. Its antigen remains unknown. The sample is drawn from a study of response to subunit inactivated influenza vaccine. Findings and limits, study-wide: T cells newly recruited by each seasonal influenza vaccination are few, the authors suggested.

TCRdb reprocessed the RT-PCR reads with MiXCR, giving one entry per CDR3 protein. This sample has hundreds of thousands of distinct CDR3 sequences, with 15% to 19% found just once. The CDR3 totals 13 residues. Per the germline V gene, CDR1 is SEHNR and CDR2 is FQNEAQ (reference sequence). Trimming took 7 bases from V and 7 from J, leaving 13 bases between them. The chain is built from TRBV7-9 and TRBJ2-2, with TRBD1 as a possible D gene (5 bases). Sequences were derived from PBMCs from blood, sampled 11 to 12 days after vaccination. The TCR sequence derives from a man aged 50 or older who received an inactivated influenza vaccine. The chain's CDR3 is CASMKGSIGELFF. Here the CDR3 DNA reads TGTGCCAGCATGAAGGGGTCGATCGGGGAGCTGTTTTTT.